The 15 T cell receptor beta chains given below trace back to one sample, sequenced in a study of cytomegalovirus exposure and HLA in healthy donors (dated by TCRdb to 2016 to 2017). Library method: the immunoSEQ multiplex PCR assay. The multiplex PCR relied on a mix of 60 forward primers for TCR Vbeta segments and 13 reverse primers for TCR Jbeta segments. Drawn from immuneACCESS, this table holds only the in-frame rearrangements with V and J called that TCRdb kept. Clones are partly lost; checked studies trace under half to an unresolved V gene and leave the rest unexplained. The sample table contains around 130,000 clones; only one count was recorded for approximately 82% of them. The ten biggest clones cover less than 3% of the sample. The source material was PBMCs. The source of these receptors is a man aged 45-65 years in good health and CMV-seronegative.

The rearrangement links TRBV30 to TRBJ1-2; no clear D. CDR1 is GTSNPN, CDR2 SVGIG, per germline (reference sequence). V was cut by 0 bases and J by 0 bases, with 8 bases left in between. The CDR3 consists of 14 residues. CDR3: CAWSVRGPNYGYTF. The DNA of the CDR3 is TGTGCCTGGAGTGTCCGAGGGCCTAACTATGGCTACACCTTC.

J is TRBJ1-4 and V is TRBV19; D is perhaps TRBD1 (5 bases). Germline V CDR1 and CDR2: LNHDA, SQIVND (reference sequence). The CDR3 runs 14 residues. Trimming stripped 4 bases from V and 6 bases from J, with 12 bases between. CDR3 region: CASSTGILDEKLFF. The CDR3 nucleotides read TGTGCCAGTAGTACAGGGATTCTCGATGAAAAACTGTTTTTT.

This clone turned up a few times. The rearrangement joins TRBV6-5 to TRBJ1-2; no clear D. CDR1 is MNHEY, CDR2 SVGAGI, per germline. Trimming took off 0 bases at V and 3 bases at J, with 11 bases between the two ends. This CDR3 is 15 amino acids long. The CDR3 here is CASSYSRWQYYGYTF. CDR3 bases: TGTGCCAGCAGTTACTCGAGGTGGCAGTACTATGGCTACACCTTC.

The CDR3: CASSLLPDRFYEQYF. In DNA, the CDR3 is TGTGCCAGCAGCTTACTCCCGGACAGGTTCTACGAGCAGTACTTC. V usage is TRBV7-6 and J usage is TRBJ2-5, with 7 bases aligning to TRBD1. The DNA end favors TRBJ2-7, so the J call may be wrong. The CDR3 is 15 amino acids. Germline lookup yields CDR1 SGHVS and CDR2 FNYEAQ.

The chain carries TRBV19 and TRBJ1-6, with 8 positions matching TRBD1. This CDR3 is 14 amino acids long. Germline V gene lookup returns CDR1 LNHDA and CDR2 SQIVND (reference sequence). J was trimmed by 7 bases and V by 7 bases; bases with no gene match: 6. The CDR3 DNA is TGTGCCAGTAACCACGGACAGGGCAATTCACCCCTCCACTTT. As protein: CASNHGQGNSPLHF.

This chain joins TRBV4-3 and TRBJ1-1; weak D call: TRBD1 (5 bases). Trimming removed 1 base from V and 2 bases from J, with 17 bases in between. The CDR3 contains 17 residues. The germline V gene encodes CDR1 LGHNA and CDR2 YSLEER. CDR3 amino acids: CASSQVAGSVANTEAFF. The CDR3 DNA is TGCGCCAGCAGCCAAGTGGCAGGGTCCGTCGCAAACACTGAAGCTTTCTTT.

The chain has TRBV27 and TRBJ1-4, with 9 bases lining up with TRBD1. The CDR3 extends over 14 amino acids. Per the germline V gene, CDR1 is MNHEY and CDR2 is SMNVEV (reference sequence). V lost 5 bases, J lost 8 bases, and 6 bases stayed unmatched. As DNA, the CDR3 is TGTGCCAGCAGTACGACAGGGGGGGAGGAAAAACTGTTTTTT. Encoded protein: CASSTTGGEEKLFF.

The chain is built from TRBV5-1 and TRBJ2-3; a weak D match, TRBD2 (6 bases). Germline V gene lookup returns CDR1 SGHRS and CDR2 YFSETQ. The length of the CDR3 is 15 residues. Trimming pared 0 bases from V and 2 bases from J, leaving 10 bases between. The CDR3 sequence: CASSLVGGPTDTQYF. The CDR3 DNA is TGCGCCAGCAGCTTGGTGGGGGGTCCCACAGATACGCAGTATTTT.

The chain is built from TRBV30 and TRBJ1-2, with D unresolved. This CDR3 comprises 14 residues. The germline V and J ends were trimmed by 5 bases and 3 bases, with 16 bases remaining between them. Germline V CDR1 and CDR2: GTSNPN, SVGIG (reference sequence). CDR3 residues: CAWRRLDTYYGYTF. In DNA form, the CDR3 reads TGTGCCTGGCGACGCCTTGACACATACTATGGCTACACCTTC.

This clone appeared once. The gene calls are TRBV7-9 and TRBJ1-1; D remains unclear. CDR3 size: 14 residues. V was shortened by 0 bases and J by 5 bases, with 10 bases between the two germline ends. Germline CDR1 and CDR2: SEHNR and FQNEAQ (reference sequence). The CDR3 here is CASSLAGGITEAFF. Written as DNA, the CDR3 is TGTGCCAGCAGCTTAGCCGGAGGGATAACTGAAGCTTTCTTT.

This chain connects TRBV15 to TRBJ1-2; D perhaps matches TRBD1 (5 bases). Germline V CDR1 and CDR2: LNHNV, YYDKDF (reference sequence). V was shortened by 1 base and J by 2 bases, with 11 bases between the two germline ends. The CDR3 contains 15 residues. The CDR3 DNA is TGTGCCACCAGCAGAGGGGGCGATCCGAACTATGGCTACACCTTC. This codes for CATSRGGDPNYGYTF. Full variable domain (remainder filled in from reference TRBV15 and TRBJ1-2): DAMVIQNPRYQVTQFGKPVTLSCSQTLNHNVMYWYQQKSSQAPKLLFHYYDKDFNNEADTPDNFQSRRPNTSFCFLDIRSPGLGDTAMYLCATSRGGDPNYGYTFGSGTRLTVV.

This clone was observed a handful of times. The V and J genes are TRBV2 and TRBJ2-3; no definite D call. Germline V CDR1 and CDR2: SNHLY, FYNNEI. The CDR3 length is 12 residues. Trimming stripped 5 bases from V and 8 bases from J, with 11 bases between. DNA for the CDR3: TGTGCCAGCAGTCCTCCCCGAGGTACGCAGTATTTT. Residues: CASSPPRGTQYF.

V is TRBV18 and J is TRBJ1-1; possible D gene TRBD1, 5 bases. There are 14 residues in the CDR3. The germline CDR1 and CDR2 sequences are KGHSH and LQKENI. V was shortened by 6 bases and J by 3 bases, with 14 bases between the two germline ends. In DNA, the CDR3 is TGTGCCAGCTCGGGTGAAGGGGTTTACACTGAAGCTTTCTTT. Its protein product is CASSGEGVYTEAFF.

The chain recombines TRBV5-1 with TRBJ1-1; D possibly corresponds to TRBD1 (6 bases). Germline CDR1 and CDR2: SGHRS and YFSETQ. This CDR3 has 17 residues. The ends were cut back, 3 bases at V and 3 bases at J, with 21 bases in the middle. For the CDR3, the DNA is TGCGCCAGCAGCTCTCGAAAAAACAGGGATCTGGACACTGAAGCTTTCTTT. Its translation: CASSSRKNRDLDTEAFF.

CDR3 loop: CASSSGLAGPTLTDTQYF. The CDR3 bases are TGTGCCAGCAGCTCCGGACTAGCGGGGCCCACGTTAACAGATACGCAGTATTTT. The V call is TRBV7-8, the J call TRBJ2-3; TRBD2 matches at 12 bases. With 4 bases clipped from V and 3 bases from J, the junction kept 11 bases outside the gene matches. Germline V lookup: CDR1 SGHVS, CDR2 FQNEAQ. The CDR3 sequence is 18 residues long.